This T cell receptor (beta chain) is drawn from a study of OX40 agonist ivuxolimab in advanced cancers. Study-wide results and limits: At 0.1 to 3.0 mg/kg and by week 6, CD4+ and CD8+ T cells in the blood had expanded clonally.

Using immunoSEQ multiplex PCR, the repertoire was profiled, and TCRdb retains in-frame clones only, with some absent. The sample holds some 94,000 clones; around 95% are singletons and the top ten take 2%. Notes on this clone: The antigen is unknown.

The CDR3 contains 13 residues. Germline CDR1 is MNHNY and CDR2 is SVGAGI (reference sequence). V was shortened by 5 bases and J by 4 bases, with 11 bases between the two germline ends. The genes are TRBV6-6 and TRBJ1-1; the D is unclear. The sequencing here drew on CD4+ or CD8+ T cells sorted from blood, taken in a trial of the OX40 agonist ivuxolimab. This TCR came from an adult with an advanced solid tumor such as melanoma, head and neck, liver or kidney cancer. The CDR3 here is CASSPPLGTEAFF. CDR3 nucleotides: TGTGCCAGCAGTCCCCCGCTGGGCACTGAAGCTTTCTTT.